This T cell receptor beta chain stems from a study of control samples from healthy donors and cancer patients. The protocol was immunoSEQ multiplex PCR, while the TCRdb copy is restricted to in-frame clones and leaves out a portion. The data show about 88,000 clones, 93% seen once. Trimming took 7 bases from V and 4 from J; bases not matched to a gene: 12. This CDR3 has 15 residues. The V gene's germline CDR1 is MGHDK and CDR2 SYGVNS. The rearrangement links TRBV25-1 to TRBJ1-2; 7 bases agree with TRBD1. The source of this sequence is a man aged 18 to 29 in good health. Material: blood. CDR3 region: CASNPVGTDSYGYTF. In nucleotides, the CDR3 is TGTGCCAGCAACCCTGTGGGGACAGACTCCTATGGCTACACCTTC.